The entry below describes one T cell receptor beta chain. Which antigen it targets is not known. CDR3 length: 12 amino acids, cysteine to phenylalanine. The protein alone is recorded here. The germline V gene sets CDR1 to SQVTM and CDR2 to ANQGSEA. Each CD8+ T cell subset was flow-sorted in triplicate, with over 250,000 cells per subset placed directly into RLT lysis buffer. Peripheral blood mononuclear cells were isolated from buffy coats by standard density gradient centrifugation. An RNeasy Mini Kit was used to extract total RNA from the sorted cells. The data originate from a study of CXCR3-negative and CXCR3-positive naive CD8 T cells (dated by TCRdb to the late 2010s). General notes on the study: In total, 130 million to 150 million TRB reads were obtained, or roughly 1.5 +/- 0.3 million reads per library. The diversity and physicochemical repertoire analyses included fewer than twelve donors pooled from two independent experiments. Naive subsets from several donors and memory cells from 3 donors were included in the TRBV-TRBJ cluster analysis.

On the study overall, not on this receptor specifically: Similar TRBV-TRBJ usage was shown by naive CXCR3-negative and CXCR3-positive cells from the same donor, whereas distinct patterns were shown by memory cells. Both naive subsets had comparably high repertoire diversity, while memory CD8+ T cells had much lower repertoire diversity. CXCR3 expression partially decreased after cryopreservation, so most assays used freshly isolated PBMCs. Because surface CD5, which has been linked to self-reactivity in mice, was comparable between naive subsets, TCR interaction strength was also inferred from TRB CDR3 physicochemical properties.

For sequencing, a NextSeq 550 was employed. The Human TCR Profiling Kit (MiLaboratory) was used to prepare UMI-labeled 5' RACE TRB cDNA libraries. The full amount of extracted RNA was used for cDNA synthesis, and the full amount of resulting cDNA was used for PCR amplification. Libraries were prepared in parallel using an identical number of PCR cycles. Concerning the study's data processing: With a requirement of at least two reads per UMI, MIGEC and MiXCR extracted about 48,000 +/- 9,800 unique UMI-labeled TRB cDNA molecules per library. On average, approximately 40,000 +/- 10,000 functional in-frame TRB CDR3 nucleotide clonotypes lacking stop codons were found per library. After each sample was downsampled to 5000 UMI-labeled TRB molecules, VDJtools was used to calculate diversity metrics such as normalized Shannon-Wiener and Chao1. VDJtools was used to calculate clonotype-size-weighted physicochemical properties of the central five CDR3 residues, namely interaction energy, strength, volume and Kidera factor 4. The reads were reprocessed in TCRdb, with one entry per CDR3 protein sequence and no accompanying DNA. Here the V and J calls rest on TCRdb's processing, not on the authors' analysis. The sample table on file contains around 41,000 distinct CDR3 sequences. The ten largest clones take up around 10% of the sample.

Recombination connected TRBV29-1 to TRBJ1-2; TCRdb designates TRBD1, a call that cannot be tested without DNA. Sequencing was performed on memory CD8+ T cells from blood. Explained via the paper, the cell subset or site label denotes: conventional CD8+ memory T cells (TMEM), sorted as controls. This receptor was obtained from a human donor in good health. Some clones in this sample may be carry-over from other donors' samples. The CDR3 has the sequence CSGVGGDVGYTF.